What follows are 29 T cell receptor beta chains derived from one specimen sequenced in a study of shared clonotypes between healthy human individuals. Using immunoSEQ multiplex PCR, the repertoire was profiled, and TCRdb retains in-frame clones only, with some absent. The sample contains around 2.5 million clones, roughly 93% of which appear only once. Sequenced material: naive CD4+ T cells from PBMCs. The subset is: CD45RA+ positively selected. The receptors originated from a man between 18 and 29 years old in good health. Some clones in this sample may be carry-over from other donors' samples.

The table lists this clone with a count of one. The same CDR3 is also encoded by other DNA sequences in this sample. The chain joins TRBV18 to TRBJ1-1; D is perhaps TRBD1 (6 bases). This CDR3 is built from 14 residues. The ends were cut back, 1 base at V and 2 bases at J, with 8 bases in the middle. Germline CDR1 is KGHSH and CDR2 is LQKENI. The CDR3 coding sequence is TGTGCCAGCTCACCACTACAGGGAAACACTGAAGCTTTCTTT. This codes for CASSPLQGNTEAFF.

The chain has TRBV2 and TRBJ2-1; 11 bases match TRBD2. V lost 6 bases, J lost 10 bases, and 11 bases stayed unmatched. CDR3 length: 15 residues. Germline CDR1 reads SNHLY; CDR2 reads FYNNEI. CDR3 sequence reads: CASRASGLAAAEQFF. The CDR3 DNA reads TGTGCCAGCAGGGCCTCGGGACTAGCGGCCGCCGAGCAGTTCTTC.

The V and J genes are TRBV7-8 and TRBJ2-1; 7 bases agree with TRBD2. V lost 5 bases to trimming and J lost 15 bases; unmatched junction nucleotides: 13. CDR3 size: 13 residues. The germline V gene encodes CDR1 SGHVS and CDR2 FQNEAQ. The CDR3: CASSPILAGGLFF. For the CDR3, the DNA is TGTGCCAGCAGCCCAATTTTAGCGGGCGGTCTGTTCTTC.

V usage is TRBV7-9 and J usage is TRBJ2-1; 7 bases align to TRBD1. V was clipped by 4 bases and J by 6 bases; unmatched bases: 15. Germline V lookup: CDR1 SEHNR, CDR2 FQNEAQ (reference sequence). The CDR3 runs to 17 residues. CDR3 DNA: TGTGCCAGCAGCTCACAGAAGACAGGGAGAGGGGGCAATGAGCAGTTCTTC. It translates to CASSSQKTGRGGNEQFF.

Comment on this clone: In the same sample, other DNA sequences code for this CDR3. J is TRBJ2-3 and V is TRBV5-1; TRBD1 agrees at 11 bases. CDR3 size: 15 residues. The germline gives CDR1 SGHRS, CDR2 YFSETQ. The V gene end was trimmed by 3 bases and the J gene end by 3 bases; junction bases not matched to a gene: 3. This CDR3 reads CASSSGTGGTDTQYF. The CDR3 DNA sequence: TGCGCCAGCAGCTCCGGGACAGGGGGTACAGATACGCAGTATTTT.

This clone was found once. This chain links TRBV10-2 with TRBJ2-1, with D perhaps matching TRBD2 (6 bases). Germline V lookup: CDR1 WSHSY, CDR2 SAAADI. This CDR3 has 14 residues. Trimming left V 6 bases short and J 1 base short, with 10 bases between. The CDR3: CASRLAPSYNEQFF. CDR3 in DNA: TGCGCCAGCAGGCTAGCGCCATCCTACAATGAGCAGTTCTTC.

The J gene is TRBJ1-4, the V gene TRBV30, with 9 positions matching TRBD1. The CDR3 is 14 amino acids. V dropped 2 bases and J dropped 8; count of bases not matched to a gene: 6. Germline V gene lookup returns CDR1 GTSNPN and CDR2 SVGIG (reference sequence). In DNA form, the CDR3 reads TGTGCCTGGAGTTGGGGGACAGGGTACGAAAAACTGTTTTTT. Residues: CAWSWGTGYEKLFF.

The V call is TRBV28, the J call TRBJ1-5; no definite D call. This CDR3 contains 14 residues. Germline CDR1 is MDHEN and CDR2 is SYDVKM. With 1 base removed from V and 6 bases from J, the gap between germline ends came to 10 bases. The CDR3 reads CASSLLGLGQPQHF. CDR3 nucleotides: TGTGCCAGCAGTTTATTGGGTTTGGGTCAGCCCCAGCATTTT.

The chain has TRBV7-9 and TRBJ2-7, with 10 bases that match TRBD1. From germline, CDR1 is SEHNR and CDR2 FQNEAQ (reference sequence). CDR3 length: 15 residues. Trimming at V came to 5 bases and at J to 3 bases, leaving 7 bases not matched to a gene. Written as DNA, the CDR3 is TGTGCCAGCAGCGCACCGGGACAGGGGCTCTACGAGCAGTACTTC. Protein: CASSAPGQGLYEQYF.

The V gene is TRBV2, the J gene TRBJ2-7; D call uncertain. Germline CDR1 and CDR2: SNHLY and FYNNEI. V lost 6 bases, J lost 3 bases, and 6 bases lay in between. The CDR3 runs 11 residues. The CDR3 DNA reads as TGTGCCAGCAGGGGGTTCTACGAGCAGTACTTC. It is translated as CASRGFYEQYF.

The V gene is TRBV19, the J gene TRBJ1-2; weak D call: TRBD1 (5 bases). Germline CDR1 is LNHDA and CDR2 is SQIVND (reference sequence). V was cut by 9 bases and J by 13 bases, with 24 bases left in between. This CDR3 has 13 amino acids. The CDR3 is CASHPGAGRAITF. CDR3 in DNA: TGTGCCAGCCACCCAGGCGCGGGCAGGGCCATCACCTTC.

The V call is TRBV19, the J call TRBJ2-1, with 9 bases aligning to TRBD2. V lost 3 bases and J lost 8; bases outside the gene matches: 11. Germline lookup yields CDR1 LNHDA and CDR2 SQIVND (reference sequence). The CDR3 loop spans 16 amino acids. The CDR3 loop is CASSISGTSRLDEQFF. The CDR3 DNA reads TGTGCCAGTAGTATCTCCGGGACTAGCAGGTTAGATGAGCAGTTCTTC.

This chain uses TRBV7-9 with TRBJ1-2; tentatively, D is TRBD1 (5 bases). The CDR3 extends over 15 amino acids. Germline CDR1 and CDR2: SEHNR and FQNEAQ (reference sequence). Trimming took 6 bases from V and 0 from J, leaving 14 bases between them. CDR3 sequence reads: CASSEPGWANYGYTF. The CDR3 region has the DNA TGTGCCAGCAGTGAACCAGGGTGGGCTAACTATGGCTACACCTTC.

This sequence joins TRBV19 and TRBJ2-7; perhaps TRBD2 as D (6 bases). CDR1 and CDR2 (germline): LNHDA, SQIVND (reference sequence). The CDR3 covers 14 residues. Trimming cost V 5 bases and J 0 bases, with 11 bases left between them. DNA of the CDR3: TGTGCCAGTAGTCCGGGACTTTTCTCCTACGAGCAGTACTTC. Residues: CASSPGLFSYEQYF.

The gene calls are TRBV11-3 and TRBJ2-6; 8 bases map to TRBD1. The ends lost 5 bases at V and 4 bases at J; junction bases unmatched: 10. This CDR3 comprises 17 residues. Per the germline V gene, CDR1 is SGHNT and CDR2 is YENEEA. This chain's CDR3 is CASSPGTGWGGANVLTF. The CDR3 region has the DNA TGTGCCAGCAGCCCCGGGACAGGTTGGGGAGGGGCCAACGTCCTGACTTTC.

V is TRBV27 and J is TRBJ1-1, with TRBD1 as a possible D gene (5 bases). This CDR3 has 16 residues. V was trimmed by 2 bases and J by 4 bases, leaving 17 bases between them. Germline V CDR1 and CDR2: MNHEY, SMNVEV (reference sequence). The chain's CDR3 is CASSLIAGGPGTEAFF. The CDR3 bases are TGTGCCAGCAGTTTAATTGCCGGGGGTCCGGGCACTGAAGCTTTCTTT.

This clone was seen once. The genes are TRBV2 and TRBJ2-7; no definite D call. The CDR3 extends over 14 amino acids. Deletions cut 5 bases from V and 2 bases from J, with 13 bases between. Per germline, CDR1 SNHLY and CDR2 FYNNEI. The CDR3 protein is CASSLSVAPYEQYF. The CDR3 DNA sequence: TGTGCCAGCAGTCTAAGCGTAGCCCCCTACGAGCAGTACTTC.

This sequence joins TRBV2 and TRBJ2-3; no clear D gene. The length of the CDR3 is 12 residues. V shed 10 bases and J shed 4 bases, with 12 bases lying between them. CDR1 and CDR2 from the germline V gene are SNHLY and FYNNEI. This chain's CDR3 is CATTPLSDTQYF. The CDR3 coding sequence is TGTGCCACCACACCCCTCTCAGATACGCAGTATTTT. Full variable domain (missing parts from reference TRBV2 and TRBJ2-3): EPEVTQTPSHQVTQMGQEVILRCVPISNHLYFYWYRQILGQKVEFLVSFYNNEISEKSEIFDDQFSVERPDGSNFTLKIRSTKLEDSAMYFCATTPLSDTQYFGPGTRLTVL.

The chain has TRBV11-2 and TRBJ2-7; D remains ambiguous. Deletions cut 2 bases from V and 9 bases from J, with 8 bases between. The CDR3 sequence is 11 residues long. CDR1 is SGHAT and CDR2 is FQNNGV in the germline V gene. The CDR3 protein is CASSLKGLQYF. The CDR3 nucleotides are TGTGCCAGCAGCTTAAAAGGCTTGCAGTACTTC.

The chain is built from TRBV9 and TRBJ2-3, with 14 bases that match TRBD2. Trimming took 0 bases from V and 5 from J; bases not matched to a gene: 5. CDR3 length: 17 amino acids. Germline CDR1 and CDR2: SGDLS and YYNGEE. CDR3 in amino acids: CASSVGLAGGYGDTQYF. The CDR3 DNA sequence: TGTGCCAGCAGCGTAGGACTAGCGGGAGGGTATGGAGATACGCAGTATTTT.

V usage is TRBV5-1 and J usage is TRBJ2-1, with 7 bases identical to TRBD2. The CDR3 extends over 13 amino acids. The V and J ends lost 6 bases and 6 bases, in that order; junction bases with no gene match: 6. The germline V gene has CDR1 SGHRS and CDR2 YFSETQ. Written as DNA, the CDR3 is TGCGCCAGCAACGCGGGAGTAGGCAATGAGCAGTTCTTC. It is translated as CASNAGVGNEQFF.

In regard to this clone: The same CDR3 can be traced to other DNA sequences in this sample. The chain employs TRBV9 and TRBJ2-1; 10 nucleotides match TRBD2. CDR3 length: 15 amino acids. Germline V CDR1 and CDR2: SGDLS, YYNGEE. The junction had 5 bases not matched to a gene; V was cut back by 4 bases and J by 4 bases. This CDR3 is CASSSRLAGYNEQFF. CDR3 nucleotides: TGTGCCAGCAGCTCCCGACTAGCGGGTTACAATGAGCAGTTCTTC.

The CDR3, as DNA: TGTGCCACCAGCAGAGCCTTGGGTGGACACTCTGGGGCCAACGTCCTGACTTTC. This encodes CATSRALGGHSGANVLTF. The genes are TRBV15 and TRBJ2-6; D might be TRBD1 (5 bases). Trimming took 1 base from V and 0 from J, leaving 13 bases between them. Germline V lookup: CDR1 LNHNV, CDR2 YYDKDF (reference sequence). The CDR3 consists of 18 residues.

The CDR3 protein is CASSVVGGLLDTQYF. In DNA form, the CDR3 reads TGTGCCAGCAGCGTAGTGGGGGGGCTCTTGGATACGCAGTATTTT. The chain recombines TRBV9 with TRBJ2-3, with TRBD2 as a possible D gene (7 bases). V lost 0 bases to trimming and J lost 6 bases, with 14 bases between them. The CDR3 length is 15 residues. CDR1 is SGDLS and CDR2 is YYNGEE in the germline V gene.

The V call is TRBV7-9, the J call TRBJ2-2, with D perhaps TRBD1 or TRBD2 (5 bases each). Germline CDR1 and CDR2: SEHNR and FQNEAQ (reference sequence). V was pared by 4 bases and J by 4 bases, with 19 bases between. This CDR3 is 17 amino acids long. The CDR3 reads CASSSLAAGSATGELFF. The CDR3 DNA sequence: TGTGCCAGCAGCTCCCTAGCCGCAGGGTCGGCCACCGGGGAGCTGTTTTTT.

This rearrangement joins TRBV2 to TRBJ2-3; the D gene is possibly TRBD2 (6 bases). This CDR3 is 13 amino acids long. Germline V CDR1 and CDR2: SNHLY, FYNNEI. The ends were cut back, 9 bases at V and 4 bases at J, with 14 bases in the middle. The CDR3 coding sequence is TGTGCCAGTTATGCCGGGACTCCAGATACGCAGTATTTT. Translating gives CASYAGTPDTQYF.

The J gene is TRBJ2-7, the V gene TRBV5-1; D gene unclear. CDR1 is SGHRS and CDR2 is YFSETQ in the germline V gene. The CDR3 has 15 amino acids. V gave up 1 base and J gave up 2 bases, with 13 bases separating them. The CDR3 DNA follows: TGCGCCAGCAGCTTGCTGACTCTGAGCCCCTACGAGCAGTACTTC. It translates to CASSLLTLSPYEQYF.

This chain joins TRBV28 and TRBJ1-3; TRBD1 might be the D (5 bases). The germline V gene encodes CDR1 MDHEN and CDR2 SYDVKM. This CDR3 is 13 amino acids long. Trimming cost V 8 bases and J 1 base, with 9 bases left between them. CDR3 in DNA: TGTGCCAGCGGGCGGGGGTCTGGAAACACCATATATTTT. Translated: CASGRGSGNTIYF.

This clone has just one count. The CDR3 is CASSPPGLNVLTF. The CDR3 nucleotides read TGTGCCAGCAGCCCCCCCGGACTCAACGTCCTGACTTTC. J is TRBJ2-6 and V is TRBV5-6, with D perhaps matching TRBD2 (5 bases). The germline V gene encodes CDR1 SGHDT and CDR2 YYEEEE. The CDR3 is made up of 13 amino acids. V was pared by 4 bases and J by 9 bases, with 11 bases between. The full variable domain, with the rest looked up from reference TRBV5-6 and TRBJ2-6, is DAGVTQSPTHLIKTRGQQVTLRCSPKSGHDTVSWYQQALGQGPQFIFQYYEEEERQRGNFPDRFSGHQFPNYSSELNVNALLLGDSALYLCASSPPGLNVLTFGAGSRLTVL.